The TCR beta chain under discussion was sequenced for a study of blood T cell repertoires in COVID-19. Study-wide background: PBMCs, B-cell-depleted T cells, or T cells provided the cDNA or gDNA that made up the material.

Trimming shortened V by 1 base and J by 8 bases, and 9 bases separated the two germline ends. This CDR3 comprises 14 residues. The germline V gene has CDR1 SGHVS and CDR2 FQNEAQ. In assigning cohorts, the study relied on participant-reported clinical history. Per the authors' pipeline: From reference gene primer amplification, estimates of nucleated cell counts were derived. The data were produced by immunoSEQ multiplex PCR, yet TCRdb's version contains in-frame clones alone and is incomplete. Clone size and V and J calls were adopted from that table, with D and trimming inferred from the DNA. In the table there are 200,000 to 250,000 clones, roughly 84% of which are singletons.

This chain links TRBV7-8 with TRBJ1-6; D is unresolved. The sequence derives from a middle-aged woman who had recovered from COVID-19. The sequenced sample consisted of PBMCs or T cells enriched from blood (not recorded which). The CDR3 reads CASSLGLRDSPLHF. The CDR3 DNA reads as TGTGCCAGCAGCTTAGGACTGAGGGATTCACCCCTCCACTTT.